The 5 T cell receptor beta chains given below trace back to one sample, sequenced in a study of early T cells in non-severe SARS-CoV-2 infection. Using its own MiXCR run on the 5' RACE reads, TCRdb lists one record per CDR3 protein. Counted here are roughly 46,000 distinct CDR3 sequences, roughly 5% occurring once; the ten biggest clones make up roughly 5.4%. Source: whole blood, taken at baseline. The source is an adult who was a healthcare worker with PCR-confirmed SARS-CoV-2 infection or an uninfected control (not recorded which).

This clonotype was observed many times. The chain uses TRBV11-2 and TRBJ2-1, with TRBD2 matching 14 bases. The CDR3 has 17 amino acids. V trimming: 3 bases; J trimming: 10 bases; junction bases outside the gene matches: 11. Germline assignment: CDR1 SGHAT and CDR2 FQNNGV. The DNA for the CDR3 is TGTGCCAGCAGCTTCGCTAGAGGGACTAGCGGGAGACAGGAGCAGTTCTTC. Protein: CASSFARGTSGRQEQFF.

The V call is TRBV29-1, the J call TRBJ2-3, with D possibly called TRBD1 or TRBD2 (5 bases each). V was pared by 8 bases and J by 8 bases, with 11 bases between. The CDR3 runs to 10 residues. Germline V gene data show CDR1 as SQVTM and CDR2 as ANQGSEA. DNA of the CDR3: TGCAGCCCCTCCGGGGCTACGCAGTATTTT. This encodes CSPSGATQYF.

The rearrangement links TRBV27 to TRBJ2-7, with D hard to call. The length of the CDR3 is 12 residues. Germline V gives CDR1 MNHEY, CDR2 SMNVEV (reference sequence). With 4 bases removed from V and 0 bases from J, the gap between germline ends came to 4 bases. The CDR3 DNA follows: TGTGCCAGCAGTTCCCTCTCCTACGAGCAGTACTTC. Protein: CASSSLSYEQYF.

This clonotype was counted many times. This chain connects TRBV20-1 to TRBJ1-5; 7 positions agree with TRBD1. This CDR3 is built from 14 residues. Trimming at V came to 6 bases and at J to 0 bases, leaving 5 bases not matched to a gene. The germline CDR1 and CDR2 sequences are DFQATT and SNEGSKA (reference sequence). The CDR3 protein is CSAPTGRSNQPQHF. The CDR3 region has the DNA TGCAGTGCCCCGACAGGGCGTAGCAATCAGCCCCAGCATTTT.

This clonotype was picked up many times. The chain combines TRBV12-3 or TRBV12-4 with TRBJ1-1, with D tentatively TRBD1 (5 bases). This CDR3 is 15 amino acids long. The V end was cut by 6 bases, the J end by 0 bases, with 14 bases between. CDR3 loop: CASSPRQIMNTEAFF. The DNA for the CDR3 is TGTGCCAGCAGCCCGAGACAGATAATGAACACTGAAGCTTTCTTT.